This T cell receptor (beta chain) appears in the sequencing data of a study of control samples from healthy donors and cancer patients. Per the germline V gene, CDR1 is LGHNA and CDR2 is YSLEER. Trimming shortened V by 0 bases and J by 1 base, and 7 bases separated the two germline ends. This CDR3 spans 15 amino acids. TCRdb keeps only in-frame clones here, not all; method: immunoSEQ multiplex PCR. The data show some 130,000 clones, roughly 91% seen once. This TCR came from a man over 45 with head and neck cancer. The chain carries TRBV4-3 and TRBJ2-1, with D uncertain. The sample was PBMCs. The CDR3 sequence is CASSQDTASYNEQFF. For the CDR3, the DNA is TGCGCCAGCAGCCAAGATACGGCGTCCTACAATGAGCAGTTCTTC.